This entry concerns a single T cell receptor (beta chain). Recruited during active infection, patients (from Seattle) were subsequently followed longitudinally. V lost 0 bases to trimming and J lost 3 bases; unmatched junction nucleotides: 12. CDR1 is MGHRA and CDR2 is YSYEKL in the germline V gene. The CDR3 totals 19 residues. Under the authors' procedure: The authors estimated nucleated cell counts from reference gene primer amplification. The assay was immunoSEQ multiplex PCR, and TCRdb's table has in-frame clones only and misses some. The DNA was the basis for D and trimming; V, J and clone size are from that table. The table lists 100,000 to 150,000 clones, about 85% of them singletons. The record originates from a study of blood T cell repertoires in COVID-19. About the study: Samples representing acute and convalescent COVID-19 were sourced from the United States, Italy and Spain. From T cells, B-cell-depleted T cells, or PBMCs came the material, which was cDNA or gDNA.

The chain carries TRBV4-1 and TRBJ2-3, with 10 bases matching TRBD2. This receptor was taken from a woman aged 80 or over with COVID-19, enrolled during active disease. The sequencing input was peripheral blood. CDR3 residues: CASSQDTPPAGGPTDTQYF. CDR3 coding DNA: TGCGCCAGCAGCCAAGATACTCCTCCAGCGGGAGGGCCAACAGATACGCAGTATTTT.